Listed below are T cell receptor beta chains from one sample, sequenced in a study of cytotoxic CD8 clonotypes in ibrutinib-treated CLL. Here immunoSEQ multiplex PCR was the method, and the copy in TCRdb shows in-frame clones only, minus some. The sample shows some 50,000 clones, 55% to 65% of them seen only once. The sequencing used PBMCs, collected after 24 months of ibrutinib treatment. The receptors were gathered from a human donor with chronic lymphocytic leukemia. CDR3s include the opening cysteine and the closing phenylalanine or tryptophan. D genes are given only for firm matches. Rows may omit the clone size; those that give it use once, few, many or a size class.

V gene,J gene,D gene,clone size,CDR3 DNA,CDR3 protein
TRBV28,TRBJ1-1,NA,once,TGTGCCAGCAGTGACAGCCCGAACACTGAAGCTTTCTTT,CASSDSPNTEAFF
TRBV30,TRBJ1-5,NA,few,TGTGCCTGGAGTCCCCCGGGACACGAGTGGCCCCAGCATTTT,CAWSPPGHEWPQHF
TRBV6-5,TRBJ2-7,NA,few,TGTGCCAGTCGGCGTGTTACCTCCTACGAGCAGTACTTC,CASRRVTSYEQYF
TRBV5-5,TRBJ2-5,TRBD2,NA,TGTGCCAGCTTATCAGCGGGGTCATGGGAGACCCAGTACTTC,CASLSAGSWETQYF
TRBV10-3,TRBJ2-1,NA,NA,TGTGCCACCAACCGCGGGGAACCCAATGAGCAGTTCTTC,CATNRGEPNEQFF
TRBV5-4,TRBJ2-4,NA,NA,TGTGCCAGCAGCTTGGCTGGGGGCACGGGCAAAAACATTCAGTACTTC,CASSLAGGTGKNIQYF
TRBV5-1,TRBJ1-1,NA,NA,TGCGCCAGCAGCAACGGACACACTGAAGCTTTCTTT,CASSNGHTEAFF
TRBV7-2,TRBJ2-3,NA,NA,TGTGCCAGCAGCTTGACTGGAAAGCCCACAGATACGCAGTATTTT,CASSLTGKPTDTQYF
TRBV7-7,TRBJ1-4,NA,many,TGTGCCAGCAGCTTAGGCGAGGGTGAAAAACTGTTTTTT,CASSLGEGEKLFF
TRBV4-1,TRBJ1-2,NA,NA,TGCGCCAGCAGCCAGGGGAGGAACCACTATGGCTACACCTTC,CASSQGRNHYGYTF
TRBV6-1,TRBJ2-2,TRBD2,few,TGTGCCAGCAGTCTACTAGCGGACCTGCGAGGGGAGCTGTTTTTT,CASSLLADLRGELFF
TRBV18,TRBJ2-3,TRBD1,NA,TGTGCCAGCTCACCATGGGGGACAGATACAGATACGCAGTATTTT,CASSPWGTDTDTQYF
TRBV27,TRBJ1-6,NA,once,TGTGCCAGCAGTTTAGGGGGAAATAATTCACCCCTCCACTTT,CASSLGGNNSPLHF
TRBV11-2,TRBJ2-5,NA,few,TGTGCCAGCAGCCACAGCTGGTTAGTAATATCAGGGGAGACCCAGTACTTC,CASSHSWLVISGETQYF
TRBV6-6,TRBJ2-7,NA,few,TGTGCCAGCAGCCCCGGGACACATTACGAGCAGTACTTC,CASSPGTHYEQYF
TRBV4-1,TRBJ2-1,TRBD2,NA,TGCGCCAGCAGCCAAGATCTAGCGGGGAACAATGAGCAGTTCTTC,CASSQDLAGNNEQFF
TRBV19,TRBJ2-2,NA,many,TGTGCCGGTTTGACGGAGCGTCCCGGGGAGCTGTTTTTT,CAGLTERPGELFF
TRBV13,TRBJ2-1,TRBD2,NA,TGTGCCAGCAGCCCCCGCAGGACTAGTAACAATGAGCAGTTCTTC,CASSPRRTSNNEQFF
TRBV6-1,TRBJ1-2,NA,NA,TGTGCCAGCATGGGAGGACAGTATGGCTACACCTTC,CASMGGQYGYTF
TRBV27,TRBJ2-7,NA,NA,TGTGCCAGCAGTTTTCTGGGGGAGAGGCGCGAGCAGTACTTC,CASSFLGERREQYF
TRBV5-8,TRBJ1-5,NA,NA,TGTGCCAGCAGCTTGAGTGGGGGCGCGGGTCAGCCCCAGCATTTT,CASSLSGGAGQPQHF
TRBV5-1,TRBJ1-4,TRBD1,NA,TGCGCCAGCAGCGGGGGACAGGGGTTGACTAATGAAAAACTGTTTTTT,CASSGGQGLTNEKLFF
TRBV25-1,TRBJ1-2,NA,few,TGTGCCAGCAGTGATACAGGTTTCTATGGCTACACCTTC,CASSDTGFYGYTF
TRBV18,TRBJ1-2,NA,many,TGTGCCAGCTCACCCCAGACAAACGACGGATCCCCTAACTATGGCTACACCTTC,CASSPQTNDGSPNYGYTF
TRBV19,TRBJ1-1,TRBD1,NA,TGTGCCAGTAGTATTACCGGGACAGGATTTACTTTCTTT,CASSITGTGFTFF
TRBV6-5,TRBJ1-1,TRBD1,NA,TGTGCCAGCAGGGCGGACAGGGGTAACACTGAAGCTTTCTTT,CASRADRGNTEAFF
TRBV13,TRBJ2-7,NA,NA,TGTGCCAGCAGCTCAACCAGGGAGTCCACCGAGCAGTACTTC,CASSSTRESTEQYF
TRBV6-5,TRBJ2-3,TRBD1,NA,TGTGCCAGCAGTTCGGCGGGACAGGGAACTACGCAGTATTTT,CASSSAGQGTTQYF
TRBV9,TRBJ2-5,NA,few,TGTGCCAGCAGCAGAGCGGTTGGGGGTCGGGAGACCCAGTACTTC,CASSRAVGGRETQYF
TRBV28,TRBJ2-4,TRBD1,many,TGTGCCAGTAGACAGGGGACCCAAAACATTCAGTACTTC,CASRQGTQNIQYF
TRBV29-1,TRBJ2-3,NA,few,TGCAGCGTCCAACCGAGGAGCACAGATACGCAGTATTTT,CSVQPRSTDTQYF
TRBV5-4,TRBJ1-5,TRBD1,NA,TGTGCCAGCAGCCGAGTAATAGGACAGGGAGGGCATCAGCCCCAGCATTTT,CASSRVIGQGGHQPQHF
TRBV5-1,TRBJ1-2,NA,NA,TGCGCCAGCAGCTTGGAGGCTCCCCCCTATGGCTACACCTTC,CASSLEAPPYGYTF
TRBV5-1,TRBJ2-3,NA,NA,TGCGCCAGCAACCGTGGAGGGACGAACACAGATACGCAGTATTTT,CASNRGGTNTDTQYF
TRBV2,TRBJ1-3,NA,NA,TGTGCCAGCAGTTTATATAGCAGCTCTGGAAACACCATATATTTT,CASSLYSSSGNTIYF
TRBV6-5,TRBJ1-6,NA,few,TGTGCCAGCAGTTATATTCCCACCACCTATAATTCACCCCTCCACTTT,CASSYIPTTYNSPLHF
TRBV6-1,TRBJ2-2,TRBD1,once,TGTGCCAGCAGGCTGGACAGGGGAAACACCGGGGAGCTGTTTTTT,CASRLDRGNTGELFF
TRBV6-5,TRBJ2-5,NA,NA,TGTGCCAGCCATAGGGGGGGATACGAGACCCAGTACTTC,CASHRGGYETQYF
TRBV23-1,TRBJ1-2,NA,NA,TGCGCCAGCAGTCAATCGAAGGAGGGAGTGCGGGGCTACACCTTC,CASSQSKEGVRGYTF
TRBV4-1,TRBJ1-5,NA,NA,TGCGCCAGCAGCCAAGATCTTAGTAAGCCCCAGCATTTT,CASSQDLSKPQHF
TRBV5-1,TRBJ1-4,TRBD1,NA,TGCGCCAGCAGCGGACACCGGACCGGACAGGGCGAAAAACTGTTTTTT,CASSGHRTGQGEKLFF
TRBV6-4,TRBJ2-2,NA,NA,TGTGCCAGCAGTGAATGGCTCTTTTCATGGGCTGTCATCGGGGAGCTGTTTTTT,CASSEWLFSWAVIGELFF
TRBV25-1,TRBJ1-1,NA,NA,TGTGCCAGCACCACTTGGGGGGTCGAAGCTTTCTTT,CASTTWGVEAFF
TRBV27,TRBJ2-3,NA,NA,TGTGCCAGCAGGCTCGATCGCACAGATACGCAGTATTTT,CASRLDRTDTQYF
TRBV7-9,TRBJ2-1,TRBD2,NA,TGTGCCAGCAGCGGAGCTAGCGGGAGTGCGTCCTACAATGAGCAGTTCTTC,CASSGASGSASYNEQFF
TRBV6-1,TRBJ2-6,NA,NA,TGTGCCAGCAGTGGGGAGAGGAGGGCTGGGGCCAACGTCCTGACTTTC,CASSGERRAGANVLTF
TRBV5-5,TRBJ2-7,NA,NA,TGTGCCAGCAGCTTGGGGGTACTCAGCTCCTACGAGCAGTACTTC,CASSLGVLSSYEQYF
TRBV18,TRBJ2-7,TRBD2,few,TGTGCCAGCTCACGACTAGCGGGAGTAGGCGAGCAGTACTTC,CASSRLAGVGEQYF
TRBV11-3,TRBJ2-7,NA,NA,TGTGCCAGCAGCCATGGCAACGAGCAGTACTTC,CASSHGNEQYF